This passage covers 10 T cell receptor beta chains from one sample sequenced in a study of regulatory dendritic cells for organ transplantation. Profiling relied on immunoSEQ multiplex PCR, and the TCRdb table lists in-frame clones only, not all of them. The sample includes 25,000 to 30,000 clones, roughly 84% seen only once; the top ten take approximately 0.39%. Sequenced: naive CD8+ T cells from blood. Subset of the sample: CD45RA+ naive T cells. These receptors were obtained from a human donor in good health.

In its sample, this clone was seen once. The V call is TRBV4-1, the J call TRBJ2-1; 14 bases map to TRBD2. Per the germline V gene, CDR1 is MGHRA and CDR2 is YSYEKL. V dropped 5 bases and J dropped 10; count of bases not matched to a gene: 4. The CDR3 is 14 amino acids. CDR3 in amino acids: CASSWTSGGLEQFF. CDR3 in DNA: TGCGCCAGCAGCTGGACTAGCGGGGGGCTAGAGCAGTTCTTC.

The chain carries TRBV6-5 and TRBJ2-1, with D perhaps TRBD1 (5 bases). The germline V gene encodes CDR1 MNHEY and CDR2 SVGAGI. The CDR3 runs to 15 residues. Trimming stripped 0 bases from V and 4 bases from J, with 10 bases between. CDR3 loop: CASSYSGRGYNEQFF. The DNA of the CDR3 is TGTGCCAGCAGTTACTCGGGAAGGGGATACAATGAGCAGTTCTTC.

The J gene is TRBJ1-2, the V gene TRBV11-2, with D unclear. CDR1 is SGHAT, CDR2 FQNNGV, per germline. CDR3 length: 14 residues. With 1 base removed from V and 3 bases from J, the gap between germline ends came to 9 bases. This chain's CDR3 is CASSLAGMDYGYTF. CDR3 nucleotides: TGTGCCAGCAGCTTAGCGGGGATGGACTATGGCTACACCTTC.

This clone has just a few counts. The chain combines TRBV19 with TRBJ1-2, with unresolved D. V dropped 5 bases and J dropped 8 bases, with 15 bases sitting between them. The germline V gene encodes CDR1 LNHDA and CDR2 SQIVND (reference sequence). This CDR3 region has 13 residues. The CDR3 DNA is TGTGCCAGTAGTTCAGAGCCCCTCGGGGGCTACACCTTC. It yields the protein CASSSEPLGGYTF.

The chain links TRBV5-4 to TRBJ1-2; 7 bases are shared with TRBD1. CDR3 size: 14 residues. With 3 bases clipped from V and 5 bases from J, the junction kept 7 bases outside the gene matches. Germline CDR1 reads SGHNT; CDR2 reads YYREEE (reference sequence). The CDR3 spells CASSSVTGNYGYTF. The CDR3 DNA reads TGTGCCAGCAGCTCGGTGACAGGGAATTATGGCTACACCTTC. Looking up the rest from reference TRBV5-4 and TRBJ1-2 gives the full variable domain: ETGVTQSPTHLIKTRGQQVTLRCSSQSGHNTVSWYQQALGQGPQFIFQYYREEENGRGNFPPRFSGLQFPNYSSELNVNALELDDSALYLCASSSVTGNYGYTFGSGTRLTVV.

The count of this clone is one. V gene TRBV6-5 combines with J gene TRBJ2-1; D is ambiguous. Germline V lookup: CDR1 MNHEY, CDR2 SVGAGI. V lost 0 bases to trimming and J lost 0 bases, with 9 bases between them. This CDR3 has 16 residues. DNA of the CDR3: TGTGCCAGCAGTTACTCTAGCACCGGCTCCTACAATGAGCAGTTCTTC. Translation gives CASSYSSTGSYNEQFF.

This chain connects TRBV7-6 to TRBJ1-1; TRBD1 aligns across 7 bases. This CDR3 region has 16 residues. J gave up 1 base and V 0 bases, and 5 bases lay outside the gene matches. Looked up from germline, CDR1 is SGHVS and CDR2 is FNYEAQ. This chain's CDR3 is CASSLAWDSKNTEAFF. The CDR3 nucleotides read TGTGCCAGCAGCTTAGCGTGGGACAGCAAGAACACTGAAGCTTTCTTT.

CDR3 sequence (DNA): TGTGCCAGCAGCTTAAGCGGGGGCTACAATGAGCAGTTCTTC. Its protein product is CASSLSGGYNEQFF. The rearrangement links TRBV5-5 to TRBJ2-1; 8 nucleotides align to TRBD2. V lost 2 bases and J lost 3; bases outside the gene matches: 1. CDR1 and CDR2 from the germline V gene are SGHKS and YYEKEE (reference sequence). This CDR3 comprises 14 residues. Combining the CDR3 with reference TRBV5-5 and TRBJ2-1 gives the whole variable domain DAGVTQSPTHLIKTRGQQVTLRCSPISGHKSVSWYQQVLGQGPQFIFQYYEKEERGRGNFPDRFSARQFPNYSSELNVNALLLGDSALYLCASSLSGGYNEQFFGPGTRLTVL.

V gene TRBV7-2 combines with J gene TRBJ1-1; a weak D match, TRBD1 (6 bases). The V gene's germline CDR1 is SGHTA and CDR2 FQGNSA. The CDR3 spans 15 residues. V was trimmed by 2 bases and J by 7 bases, leaving 17 bases between them. The CDR3 region has the DNA TGTGCCAGCAGCTTAAGCCCCGGACAGCTCTATGAAGCTTTCTTT. This codes for CASSLSPGQLYEAFF.

The CDR3 nucleotides are TGTGCCAGCAGCTTAGCTAGCGGGCCCCGGTACAATGAGCAGTTCTTC. Translated: CASSLASGPRYNEQFF. The J gene is TRBJ2-1, the V gene TRBV13, with 8 bases lining up with TRBD2. The CDR3 has 16 residues. CDR1 is PRHDT, CDR2 FYEKMQ, per germline (reference sequence). The junction had 6 bases not matched to a gene; V was cut back by 1 base and J by 4 bases.